This T cell receptor beta chain originates from a study of cytomegalovirus exposure and HLA in healthy donors listed by TCRdb under 2017. Notes on the research overall: An earlier analysis of some 600 of the donors reported under 300 Gb of sequence data and 95 million to 130 million unique TCR beta sequences obtained from about 200 million T cells. An early release that covered several hundred HLA-typed donors contained approximately 300 gigabases of sequencing data and about 93 million unique TCR sequences. The genetic ancestry cluster associated with self-reported Caucasian donors included 81% of the 398 genotyped donors. The study aimed to test whether signatures of past pathogen exposure could be identified by cataloging public T cell receptors. The T cell repertoires of under 750 subjects were profiled by immunosequencing and related to cytomegalovirus serostatus. Along with the 666-subject first cohort, a separate validation cohort of around 110 different subjects was used. To predict cytomegalovirus infection status, the study brought together high-throughput TCR immunosequencing, statistical association of individual TCRs with disease status, and machine learning. A later analysis re-analyzed previously published TCR beta repertoires from 666 donors and added high-resolution HLA genotyping to study TCR occurrence patterns. The later analysis used no new phenotypic data to find candidate immune exposures, relying instead on TCR beta sequences and their occurrence across donors. To decide whether each TCR beta V gene segment behaved as functional or pseudogenic, an earlier analysis of fewer than 750 of the donors relied on high-throughput TCR beta sequencing. Donor age, sex, ethnicity and CMV serostatus were compiled alongside the repertoire data. A later genetic analysis used genome-wide SNP genotypes for 398 of the 666 donors, treating that subset as a discovery cohort. All discovery cohort repertoires had been generated using a single sequencing platform. Both class I and class II loci were covered by HLA typing, at four-digit resolution. The number of typed donors differed by locus: about 620-640 for A, B, C, DRB1 and DQB1; 522 for DQA1; roughly 600 for DPA1; and some 470 for DPB1. Roughly five DR-DQ haplotypes were handled as single units for association and clustering because linkage in the cohort was strong. On average, roughly 240,000 unique TCR beta nucleotide sequences were sequenced per donor among a few hundred genotyped donors of the cohort, with around 19% of those sequences being non-productive.

The library relied on the immunoSEQ multiplex PCR assay. A mixture of 60 forward primers for TCR Vbeta segments and 13 reverse primers for TCR Jbeta segments was used in the multiplex PCR. A multiplex PCR assay on genomic DNA amplified the CDR3 region of rearranged TCR beta genes. The Illumina HiSeq System was used to sequence the amplified TCR beta libraries as 87-base-pair reads. The study's own analysis went as follows. A later analysis counted some 80 million unique TCR beta chains across the 500 to 850 repertoires, and approximately 11 million of these chains were shared by at least two donors. Raw reads were error-corrected and collapsed into unique sequences by a nearest-neighbor algorithm in which closely related sequences were merged to remove PCR and sequencing errors. CDR3 sequences were aligned to IMGT reference sequences to assign V, D and J gene segments. Each retained sequence needed at least a six-nucleotide match to both a V gene segment and a J gene segment. A rearrangement counted as productive if the CDR3 had no stop codons and remained in frame with V and J, and every other rearrangement counted as non-productive. CDR3 was defined according to IMGT convention as the region running from the second conserved V-encoded cysteine to the conserved J-encoded phenylalanine. The earlier analysis of about 570 of the donors excluded any sequence lacking an unambiguous match to a single V gene segment. An earlier analysis of 587 of the donors called V segments functional above 56.7% productive rearrangements and segregating when the between-donor standard deviation exceeded 5%. A statistical classification framework was built for diagnosing cytomegalovirus status from the catalog of TCR beta chain sequences. V and J gene assignment, in a later analysis, came from comparing TCR nucleotide sequences with IMGT/GENE-DB human TR gene sequences. A later analysis assigned CDR3 sequences and most-parsimonious VDJ recombination scenarios with the TCRdist pipeline. A later analysis defined each TCR beta chain by its CDR3 amino acid sequence plus V-gene family, and excluded reads lacking a unique V-gene family. A later analysis removed 550 to 700 highly shared, low-generation-probability nucleotide sequences to deal with suspected cross-contamination and a sequencing artifact. A later analysis calculated a clonal expansion index for each public chain from normalized within-repertoire ranks of inferred template counts. In a later analysis, generation probabilities were computed with a VDJ recombination model fitted to out-of-frame rearrangements, and the resulting probabilities were checked against IGoR. A later analysis scored TCR-TCR, TCR-HLA and TCR-CMV co-occurrence with hypergeometric tests, applying a repertoire-size bias correction to TCR pairs. To estimate false discovery rates, a later analysis permuted the HLA or CMV assignments 20 times. In a later analysis, co-occurring TCRs were grouped using DBSCAN, and TCRdist sequence similarity was added for clustering within HLA-allele-positive subsets. For co-occurrence clustering, repertoires with fewer than 30,000 or more than 120,000 public chains were excluded, along with 4 to 6 repertoires with anomalous nucleotide sharing. Imported from immuneACCESS, the table was reduced by TCRdb to in-frame sequences with V and J called. These copies leave out some clones; in studies compared against another copy, an unresolved V gene accounts for under half, and the cause of the remainder is not known. V and J calls and clone size follow that table, whereas D and trimming were derived from the DNA. This sample has over 150,000 clones in its table, and 75% to 90% of those were observed once. The top ten clonotypes cover around 7.2% of the sample.

Reading the germline V gene gives CDR1 SGHDN and CDR2 FVKESK. Including cysteine and phenylalanine, the CDR3 has 14 amino acids. Just CDR3 DNA is preserved here, 42 bases in frame from base 1. Trimmed from V: 1 base; trimmed from J: 4 bases; junction bases lacking a gene match: 2. Study-level results and caveats: The cohort was sequenced for TCR beta chains only, and without alpha or paired-chain data the features that could be detected were limited. The authors suggested that the approach could potentially be extended to other disease states and immunological phenotypes. Several of the top co-occurrence clusters appeared to be linked to parvovirus B19, influenza, CMV and Epstein-Barr virus, according to a later analysis. For the cohort, immune exposure information was limited to CMV serostatus. In a later analysis, HLA-associated TCR beta chains showed more clonal expansion and lower generation probabilities than non-associated chains that were equally common. Roughly uniform sequencing depth across donors was assumed in presence/absence analyses, although this assumption may not hold. A further reported finding was that TCR beta sequences accurately predicted the HLA-A and HLA-B alleles for most subjects in the first cohort. Specific HLA alleles were associated with over 15,000 TCR beta sequences at a false discovery rate of 0.05 in a later analysis. Linkage disequilibrium might explain the correlated functional status among segregating V segments, but an unknown experimental factor could not be ruled out. When HLA alleles, especially DR and DQ, strongly co-occurred, attributing TCR associations to individual alleles was difficult. V-gene and J-gene trimming of TCR beta chains was associated with a missense DCLRE1C variant in a later genetic analysis, and the association was replicated in an independent cohort. In both the original and validation cohorts, the classifier was reported to diagnose cytomegalovirus status with high specificity and sensitivity. In the study, approximately 160 TCR beta chains were listed as associated with cytomegalovirus. In a later genetic analysis, fewer N-insertions in productive TCRs were reported among donors in an Asian-associated ancestry cluster than the roughly 700-donor mean. A group of highly shared sequence variants was considered likely to be a technical artifact of the sequencing pipeline. Because HLA typing was unavailable for some donors at each locus, only the typed subset was used in association tests. Because the 87-base-pair reads could not distinguish some IMGT-functional V segments, including TRBV6-2 and TRBV6-3, those segments were excluded. A few of the identified cytomegalovirus-associated TCR beta chains were confirmed in vitro to be specific for cytomegalovirus antigens. Across donors, most TCR sequences were observed very rarely, whereas some public TCRs were present in many individuals. Because counts were too low, 15 to 20 rarely observed V segments, including chromosome 9 orphons, were left out of the earlier analysis of approximately 500 of the donors. According to a later analysis, TCR association rates differed among HLA loci, with DRB1 alleles showing the most associated TCRs and HLA-C alleles showing the fewest. Most CMV-associated TCR beta chains appeared to be HLA-restricted in a later analysis, and the HLA associations seemed to be driven largely by CMV exposure. In an earlier analysis of approximately 590 of the donors, most TCR beta V segments appeared in productive rearrangements about 90% or about 30% of the time, broadly matching IMGT annotations.

In total, fewer than 750 healthy bone marrow donors made up the cohort. Cohort members were all nominally healthy when sampled, although unrecorded immune exposures were likely present. The donor was CMV seropositive and belonged to the group of 250 to 300 seropositive cohort members. A peripheral blood sample was collected from each donor, and TCR beta sequencing was performed on peripheral blood mononuclear cells. Genomic DNA was extracted from the blood cell samples with the Qiagen DNeasy Blood Extraction Kit. This clone was detected once. The target of this receptor is not known. Per-base qualities were not stored, and no clone one base away is much larger.

Sequencing was performed on PBMCs. Recombination linked TRBV14 to TRBJ1-1; 8 junctional bases match TRBD1. This receptor was identified in a man younger than 40 in good health and CMV-seropositive. The nucleotide sequence is TGTGCCAGCAGCCAAGCTACAGGGGGCACTGAAGCTTTCTTT. Protein translation: CASSQATGGTEAFF.